These 29 T cell receptor beta chains were all obtained from the same sample, sequenced in a study of T cells in Graves' hyperthyroidism and ophthalmopathy. Amplified regions were TCR beta CDR3 sequences from RNA transcripts. RT-PCR in the first round (using the HTBI primer set) targeted the TCR CDR3. TCRdb passed the multiplex PCR reads through MiXCR, listing each CDR3 protein once. The table records around 340,000 distinct CDR3 sequences, roughly 17% of them present only once. The sample taken for sequencing was blood. Receptors were obtained from a man younger than 40 with Graves' hyperthyroidism.

This clonotype was counted a few times. Possible read error: a much larger clone is one base away. In this CDR3 the conserved last residue, phenylalanine or tryptophan, is missing, so a read error is likely. The chain recombines TRBV2 with TRBJ1-2; no definite D call. V was cut by 6 bases and J by 5 bases, with 16 bases left in between. Germline V gene sequence: CDR1 SNHLY, CDR2 FYNNEI. The CDR3 extends over 14 amino acids. The CDR3 DNA follows: TGTGCCAGCAGACTGACACAATCAGGTTATGGCTACACCCTC. Translation gives CASRLTQSGYGYTL.

This sequence joins TRBV19 and TRBJ2-3; TRBD2 is a possible D gene (5 bases). The V and J ends lost 3 bases and 12 bases respectively, with 13 bases between them. Germline CDR1 is LNHDA and CDR2 is SQIVND (reference sequence). The CDR3 totals 12 residues. The CDR3 DNA is TGTGCCAGTAGTATTGAGGGAGAGCGACAGTATTTT. Its translation is CASSIEGERQYF.

This clonotype occurred a few times. The CDR3, as DNA: TGTGCCAGCAGTTCCACTAGCGGAGGGAGTGGCGGGGAGCTGTTTTTT. This sequence encodes CASSSTSGGSGGELFF. The chain employs TRBV28 and TRBJ2-2, with 8 bases matching TRBD2. In germline, CDR1 is MDHEN, CDR2 SYDVKM. The CDR3 has 16 residues. Losses at the gene ends were 4 bases for V and 7 bases for J; bases not matched to a gene: 11.

The CDR3: CSAPEGGALGQPQHF. In DNA form, the CDR3 reads TGCAGTGCCCCGGAAGGGGGGGCTTTAGGACAGCCCCAGCATTTT. This chain joins TRBV20-1 and TRBJ1-5, with D possibly matching TRBD1 (6 bases). The germline gives CDR1 DFQATT, CDR2 SNEGSKA (reference sequence). The CDR3 loop spans 15 amino acids. V lost 6 bases and J 7 bases, leaving 22 bases between the germline ends.

This clonotype was seen ten or more times. This chain joins TRBV7-9 and TRBJ1-2; D remains unclear. The germline V and J ends were trimmed by 5 bases and 4 bases, with 11 bases remaining between them. The CDR3 runs 13 residues. CDR1 is SEHNR, CDR2 FQNEAQ, per germline (reference sequence). The CDR3 DNA follows: TGTGCCAGCAGCCCACCAGCGAGCTATGGCTACACCTTC. Amino acids: CASSPPASYGYTF.

This clonotype has a count of ten or more. The CDR3 sequence is CASSQAVYEQYF. CDR3 in DNA: TGTGCCAGCAGCCAGGCAGTGTACGAGCAGTACTTC. V gene TRBV3-1 combines with J gene TRBJ2-7; D gene unclear. Germline V lookup: CDR1 LGHDT, CDR2 YNNKEL (reference sequence). CDR3 size: 12 residues. Trimming stripped 3 bases from V and 4 bases from J, with 7 bases between.

A few counts support this clonotype. The chain is built from TRBV7-2 and TRBJ2-3; 7 nucleotides align to TRBD2. This CDR3 region has 12 residues. CDR1 is SGHTA, CDR2 FQGNSA, per germline. With V trimmed by 11 bases and J by 6 bases, 8 bases remained unmatched. The DNA of the CDR3 is TGTGCCGGAGGGGCCGGGGGGGATACGCAGTATTTT. Amino acids: CAGGAGGDTQYF. The full variable domain, completed using reference TRBV7-2 and TRBJ2-3, is GAGVSQSPSNKVTEKGKDVELRCDPISGHTALYWYRQSLGQGLEFLIYFQGNSAPDKSGLPSDRFSAERTGGSVSTLTIQRTQQEDSAVYLCAGGAGGDTQYFGPGTRLTVL.

This clonotype appeared many times. J is TRBJ2-7 and V is TRBV6-5; D is undetermined. This CDR3 is 15 amino acids long. V was shortened by 0 bases and J by 2 bases, with 11 bases between the two germline ends. The germline V gene encodes CDR1 MNHEY and CDR2 SVGAGI. The CDR3 DNA reads as TGTGCCAGCAGTTACTCTCAGCAGGCGCCCTACGAGCAGTACTTC. It translates to CASSYSQQAPYEQYF.

This clonotype occurred a few times. V and J are TRBV9 and TRBJ2-7; 8 bases line up with TRBD2. V gave up 0 bases and J gave up 2 bases; unmatched junction bases: 4. The CDR3 is made up of 15 amino acids. Germline assignment: CDR1 SGDLS and CDR2 YYNGEE. The CDR3 region has the DNA TGTGCCAGCAGCGTAGGACTAGCGTCGACCTACGAGCAGTACTTC. Translating gives CASSVGLASTYEQYF.

There are many counts of this clonotype. The genes are TRBV5-1 and TRBJ2-1; D not resolved. This CDR3 contains 16 residues. CDR1 SGHRS and CDR2 YFSETQ come from the germline V gene. V was cut by 4 bases and J by 0 bases, with 14 bases left in between. The CDR3 DNA reads as TGCGCCAGCAGCCATGTTAGGCAGAGCTCCTACAATGAGCAGTTCTTC. Translating gives CASSHVRQSSYNEQFF. Full variable domain (remainder filled in from reference TRBV5-1 and TRBJ2-1): KAGVTQTPRYLIKTRGQQVTLSCSPISGHRSVSWYQQTPGQGLQFLFEYFSETQRNKGNFPGRFSGRQFSNSRSEMNVSTLELGDSALYLCASSHVRQSSYNEQFFGPGTRLTVL.

This clonotype was counted ten times or more. The CDR3 spells CASSLEDDTQYF. Written as DNA, the CDR3 is TGCGCCAGCAGCTTGGAGGATGATACGCAGTATTTT. The rearrangement uses TRBV5-1 and TRBJ2-3, with D uncertain. Per germline, CDR1 SGHRS and CDR2 YFSETQ. This CDR3 spans 12 amino acids. V was clipped by 0 bases and J by 6 bases, with 5 bases between them.

This clonotype was observed a handful of times. This chain connects TRBV3-1 to TRBJ1-3, with D unresolved. The ends were cut back, 2 bases at V and 4 bases at J, with 6 bases in the middle. The CDR3 has 13 residues. Looked up from germline, CDR1 is LGHDT and CDR2 is YNNKEL (reference sequence). CDR3 in DNA: TGTGCCAGCAGCCAATCGGACGGAAACACCATATATTTT. This encodes CASSQSDGNTIYF.

This clonotype has a count of ten or more. The chain uses TRBV24-1 and TRBJ2-1, with TRBD2 identical over 9 bases. Unmatched junction bases numbered 12, after V lost 12 bases and J lost 4 bases. Germline-derived CDR1 and CDR2 are KGHDR and SFDVKD. The CDR3 spans 15 residues. CDR3 sequence: CAAYLGLAGYNEQFF. CDR3 nucleotide sequence: TGTGCCGCCTACCTCGGGCTAGCGGGGTACAATGAGCAGTTCTTC.

J is TRBJ2-3 and V is TRBV4-2; D is perhaps TRBD1 or TRBD2 (5 bases each). This CDR3 is 15 amino acids long. Germline V lookup: CDR1 LGHNA, CDR2 YNFKEQ. The V end lost 4 bases, the J end lost 5 bases, and 16 bases lay between the germline ends. CDR3 in amino acids: CASSRDPGSEDTQYF. Here the CDR3 DNA reads TGTGCCAGCAGCCGGGACCCGGGAAGCGAAGATACGCAGTATTTT.

The table lists this clonotype with many counts. V usage is TRBV28 and J usage is TRBJ2-1; 7 bases line up with TRBD2. The CDR3 covers 13 residues. CDR1 is MDHEN and CDR2 is SYDVKM in the germline V gene. After removal of 7 bases from V and 12 bases from J, the junction contained 12 bases not matched to a gene. The CDR3 is CASTHQMGGGQFF. The CDR3, as DNA: TGTGCCAGCACCCATCAGATGGGGGGGGGGCAGTTCTTC.

This clonotype came up many times. The CDR3 nucleotides are TGTGCCAGCAGAAGGACAGGGACCTACGAGCAGTACTTC. It translates to CASRRTGTYEQYF. The chain employs TRBV28 and TRBJ2-7; 8 nucleotides line up with TRBD1. CDR3 length: 13 residues. Germline V gives CDR1 MDHEN, CDR2 SYDVKM. V trimming: 6 bases; J trimming: 2 bases; junction bases outside the gene matches: 3. The whole variable domain, remainder taken from reference TRBV28 and TRBJ2-7, is DVKVTQSSRYLVKRTGEKVFLECVQDMDHENMFWYRQDPGLGLRLIYFSYDVKMKEKGDIPEGYSVSREKKERFSLILESASTNQTSMYLCASRRTGTYEQYFGPGTRLTVT.

The V gene is TRBV24-1, the J gene TRBJ2-1; 14 bases are a match to TRBD2. The CDR3 is 15 amino acids. Germline lookup yields CDR1 KGHDR and CDR2 SFDVKD. Germline trimming cut 4 bases from V and 15 bases from J; bases unmatched to any gene: 10. Written as DNA, the CDR3 is TGTGCCACCAGTGACCCCGGACTAGCGGGAGGCCGTTCGTTCTTC. It encodes CATSDPGLAGGRSFF.

In this sample, this clonotype turned up many times. This sequence joins TRBV2 and TRBJ2-7; weak D call: TRBD2 (5 bases). This CDR3 comprises 14 residues. With 8 bases removed from V and 1 base from J, the gap between germline ends came to 15 bases. Germline V gene sequence: CDR1 SNHLY, CDR2 FYNNEI. The CDR3 nucleotides read TGTGCCAGCCTACGGGCCCGAGGGTCCTACGAGCAGTACTTC. It is translated as CASLRARGSYEQYF. The entire variable domain, with the rest obtained from reference TRBV2 and TRBJ2-7, is as follows: EPEVTQTPSHQVTQMGQEVILRCVPISNHLYFYWYRQILGQKVEFLVSFYNNEISEKSEIFDDQFSVERPDGSNFTLKIRSTKLEDSAMYFCASLRARGSYEQYFGPGTRLTVT.

This clonotype was observed at least ten times. The chain is built from TRBV30 and TRBJ2-7; the match to TRBD1 covers 8 bases. Germline V gene data show CDR1 as GTSNPN and CDR2 as SVGIG (reference sequence). The CDR3 loop spans 14 amino acids. With 3 bases clipped from V and 3 bases from J, the junction kept 7 bases outside the gene matches. The CDR3 protein is CAWRVPGGIYEQYF. For the CDR3, the DNA is TGTGCCTGGAGAGTTCCAGGGGGCATCTACGAGCAGTACTTC.

This sequence joins TRBV29-1 and TRBJ2-1, with 13 bases lining up with TRBD2. V trimming: 4 bases; J trimming: 6 bases; junction bases outside the gene matches: 3. The CDR3 has 14 residues. From germline, CDR1 is SQVTM and CDR2 ANQGSEA. The CDR3 sequence is CSVATSGRANEQFF. In DNA, the CDR3 is TGCAGCGTTGCAACTAGCGGGAGGGCCAATGAGCAGTTCTTC.

Comment on this clonotype: A read error may produce the germline difference seen at one junction end. V usage is TRBV10-1 and J usage is TRBJ1-4; D is ambiguous. The CDR3 is made up of 14 amino acids. Germline V gene lookup returns CDR1 WNHNN and CDR2 SYGVQD (reference sequence). In DNA form, the CDR3 reads TGCGCCAGCAGTGAAGCTGCAACTAATGAAAGACTGTTTTTT. Translated, it gives CASSEAATNERLFF.

This clonotype was recorded at least ten times. This chain connects TRBV2 to TRBJ1-2; the match to TRBD1 covers 7 bases. V shed 6 bases and J 2 bases; nucleotides not matched to a gene: 6. The CDR3 runs to 14 residues. Germline V gives CDR1 SNHLY, CDR2 FYNNEI. DNA of the CDR3: TGTGCCAGCAGACCGGGACAGCCCAACTATGGCTACACCTTC. Residues: CASRPGQPNYGYTF.

This clonotype was found many times. The chain combines TRBV29-1 with TRBJ1-1; 9 bases map to TRBD1. Germline trimming cut 7 bases from V and 5 bases from J; bases unmatched to any gene: 8. The CDR3 is made up of 13 amino acids. Germline values: CDR1 SQVTM, CDR2 ANQGSEA. In nucleotides, the CDR3 is TGCAGCGCCGGGACAGGGCGAGGGACTGAAGCTTTCTTT. It encodes CSAGTGRGTEAFF.

In this sample, this clonotype turned up a few times. This sequence joins TRBV20-1 and TRBJ2-3; D gene ambiguous. From germline, CDR1 is DFQATT and CDR2 SNEGSKA (reference sequence). This CDR3 has 16 amino acids. V lost 4 bases and J lost 0, with 17 bases in between. The CDR3 nucleotides are TGCAGTGCTAAGCCCCTGGCCACGGCTAGCACAGATACGCAGTATTTT. Its protein is CSAKPLATASTDTQYF.

The sample holds a few counts of this clonotype. This may stem from a read error, because a much larger clone lies one nucleotide away. The missing conserved phenylalanine or tryptophan at the end of this CDR3 makes a read error likely. V gene TRBV11-1 combines with J gene TRBJ1-1; TRBD1 agrees at 7 bases. The CDR3 covers 13 residues. V lost 5 bases to trimming and J lost 4 bases; unmatched junction nucleotides: 4. Germline V CDR1 and CDR2: SGHAT, FQDESV (reference sequence). The CDR3 DNA is TGTGCCAGCAGCCCAACAGGGGTCACTGAAGCTTTCTCT. Its translation is CASSPTGVTEAFS.

This clonotype was seen many times. The chain recombines TRBV30 with TRBJ2-7; D is ambiguous. The germline V gene encodes CDR1 GTSNPN and CDR2 SVGIG (reference sequence). This CDR3 spans 12 amino acids. Trimming cost V 3 bases and J 2 bases, with 8 bases left between them. The CDR3 is CAWRGQPYEQYF. For the CDR3, the DNA is TGTGCCTGGAGAGGGCAGCCCTACGAGCAGTACTTC. The whole variable domain, filled in from reference TRBV30 and TRBJ2-7, reads SQTIHQWPATLVQPVGSPLSLECTVEGTSNPNLYWYRQAAGRGLQLLFYSVGIGQISSEVPQNLSASRPQDRQFILSSKKLLLSDSGFYLCAWRGQPYEQYFGPGTRLTVT.

The chain recombines TRBV2 with TRBJ1-5; D is unclear. Germline V gene lookup returns CDR1 SNHLY and CDR2 FYNNEI. This CDR3 has 16 amino acids. V gave up 4 bases and J gave up 0 bases, with 13 bases separating them. This chain's CDR3 is CASSAGSIYSNQPQHF. Written as DNA, the CDR3 is TGTGCCAGCAGTGCGGGCTCTATCTATAGCAATCAGCCCCAGCATTTT.

Ten or more counts support this clonotype. The CDR3 DNA reads as TGTGCCAGCAGCTCGACAGGGGCAATGAACACTGAAGCTTTCTTT. Its translation is CASSSTGAMNTEAFF. This chain uses TRBV5-6 with TRBJ1-1; the match to TRBD1 covers 8 bases. This CDR3 has 15 amino acids. V trimming: 3 bases; J trimming: 0 bases; junction bases outside the gene matches: 4. Germline V gene sequence: CDR1 SGHDT, CDR2 YYEEEE.

This clonotype occurred once. This may stem from a read error, because a much larger clone lies one nucleotide away. The V gene is TRBV5-1, the J gene TRBJ2-2; maybe TRBD2 (5 bases). Germline lookup yields CDR1 SGHRS and CDR2 YFSETQ. The CDR3 length is 15 residues. Trimming stripped 0 bases from V and 6 bases from J, with 12 bases between. CDR3 protein: CASSLALAIPGELFF. In DNA form, the CDR3 reads TGCGCCAGCAGCTTGGCGCTAGCAATTCCCGGGGAGCTGTTTTTT.